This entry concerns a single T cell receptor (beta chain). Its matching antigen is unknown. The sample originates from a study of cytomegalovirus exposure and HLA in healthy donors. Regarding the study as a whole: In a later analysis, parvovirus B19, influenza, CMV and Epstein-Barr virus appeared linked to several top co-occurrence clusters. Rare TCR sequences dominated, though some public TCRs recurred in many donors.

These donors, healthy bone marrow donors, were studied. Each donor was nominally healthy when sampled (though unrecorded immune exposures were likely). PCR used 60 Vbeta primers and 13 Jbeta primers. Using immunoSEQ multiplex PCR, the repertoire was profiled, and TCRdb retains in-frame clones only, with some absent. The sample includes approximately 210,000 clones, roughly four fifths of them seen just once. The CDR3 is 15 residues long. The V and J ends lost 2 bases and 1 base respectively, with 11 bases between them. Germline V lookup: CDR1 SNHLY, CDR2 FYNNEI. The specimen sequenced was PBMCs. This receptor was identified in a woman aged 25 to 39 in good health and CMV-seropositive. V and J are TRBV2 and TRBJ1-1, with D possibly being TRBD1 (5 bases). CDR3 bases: TGTGCCAGCAGTGAATATGGACAAACGAACACTGAAGCTTTCTTT. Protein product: CASSEYGQTNTEAFF.